The clone carrying this TCR beta chain was found once. These data belong to a study of shared clonotypes between healthy human individuals. Trimming shortened V by 2 bases and J by 7 bases, and 13 bases separated the two germline ends. Per germline, CDR1 SGHNT and CDR2 YYREEE (reference sequence). CDR3 length equals 13 residues. Generated by immunoSEQ multiplex PCR, the TCRdb table keeps only in-frame clones and is missing some. The sample has some 2.1 million clones; 93% are singletons. Naive CD8 populations comprised CD45RO-negative cells positively selected for CCR7, excluding terminally differentiated effector memory CD45RA+ cells.

The chain is built from TRBV5-4 and TRBJ2-7; tentative D call: TRBD2 (7 bases). The source is a young man in good health. Some clones in this sample may be carry-over from other donors' samples. The sequenced material came from naive CD8+ T cells from PBMCs. The CDR3 coding sequence is TGTGCCAGCAGCTTAATTGAGGGGGGGGAGCAGTACTTC. Encoded protein: CASSLIEGGEQYF.